The source of this TCR beta chain is a study of blood T cell repertoires in COVID-19. Study summary: There were acute and convalescent COVID-19 samples, and they came from the United States, Italy and Spain. Sample material is recorded as cDNA or gDNA derived from T cells, B-cell-depleted T cells, or PBMCs.

This clone came up a few times. The CDR3 has 15 amino acids. CDR1 and CDR2 from the germline V gene are LGHDT and YNNKEL (reference sequence). V shed 3 bases and J shed 4 bases, with 15 bases lying between them. As originally analysed: Quantification of nucleated cells was approximated via reference gene primer amplification. Assay: immunoSEQ multiplex PCR; the TCRdb copy retains only in-frame clones and omits some. The DNA gave D and trimming, while V, J and clone size come from that table. The sample shows about 15,000 clones, 85% to 90% of them seen only once. The origin of this receptor is a woman aged 70-85 years in a cohort sampled during active or convalescent COVID-19. V is TRBV3-1 (or the pseudogene TRBV3-2) and J is TRBJ1-2; D is possibly TRBD1 (6 bases). The sample consisted of peripheral blood. The CDR3 bases are TGTGCCAGCAGCCACCAAGACAGGTTTGGCTATGGCTACACCTTC. Residues: CASSHQDRFGYGYTF.